This T cell receptor beta chain derives from a study of cytomegalovirus exposure and HLA in healthy donors. This CDR3 is 14 amino acids long. The V and J ends lost 2 bases and 5 bases, in that order; junction bases with no gene match: 4. The germline gives CDR1 SGHRS, CDR2 YFSETQ. A multiplex PCR was run with 60 Vbeta primers and 13 Jbeta primers. Only in-frame clones appear in the TCRdb table, and some are missing; sequencing was by immunoSEQ multiplex PCR. The sample includes roughly 180,000 clones, around 80% seen only once; the top ten take under 2.5%. The rearrangement joins TRBV5-1 to TRBJ2-1; 7 bases align to TRBD1. The specimen sequenced was PBMCs. This clonotype was sampled from a woman aged 30 to 39 in good health and CMV-seropositive. The CDR3 protein is CASSFRDSNNEQFF. CDR3 nucleotide sequence: TGCGCCAGCAGCTTCCGGGACAGTAACAATGAGCAGTTCTTC.